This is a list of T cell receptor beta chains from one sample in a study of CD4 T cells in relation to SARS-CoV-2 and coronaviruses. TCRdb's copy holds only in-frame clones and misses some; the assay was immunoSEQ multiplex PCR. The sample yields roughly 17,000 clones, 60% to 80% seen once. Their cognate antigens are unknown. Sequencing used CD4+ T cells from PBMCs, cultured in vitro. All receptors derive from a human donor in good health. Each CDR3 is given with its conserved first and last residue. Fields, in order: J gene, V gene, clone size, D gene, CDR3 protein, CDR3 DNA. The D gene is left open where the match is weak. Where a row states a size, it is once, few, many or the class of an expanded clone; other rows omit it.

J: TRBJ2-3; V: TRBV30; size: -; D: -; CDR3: CAWRGRADTQYF; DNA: TGTGCCTGGAGGGGTAGGGCAGATACGCAGTATTTT
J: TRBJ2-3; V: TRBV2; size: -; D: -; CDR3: CASSEGADTDTQYF; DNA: TGTGCCAGCAGTGAGGGAGCGGACACAGATACGCAGTATTTT
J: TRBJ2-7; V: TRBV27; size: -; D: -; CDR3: CASSFLDTPSYEQYF; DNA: TGTGCCAGCAGTTTCTTAGATACCCCGAGCTACGAGCAGTACTTC
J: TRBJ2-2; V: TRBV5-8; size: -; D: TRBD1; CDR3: CASSLRDRDAGELFF; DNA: TGTGCCAGCAGCTTGAGGGACAGAGACGCCGGGGAGCTGTTTTTT
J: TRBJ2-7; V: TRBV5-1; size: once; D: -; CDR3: CASSLSYQKVTEQYF; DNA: TGCGCCAGCAGCTTGTCGTATCAAAAGGTAACCGAGCAGTACTTC
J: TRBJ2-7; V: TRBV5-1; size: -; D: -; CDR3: CASSLVEYSYEQYF; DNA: TGCGCCAGCAGCTTGGTCGAATATTCCTACGAGCAGTACTTC
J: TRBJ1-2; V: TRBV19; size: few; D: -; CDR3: CATRGGYTF; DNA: TGTGCCACCCGGGGGGGCTACACCTTC
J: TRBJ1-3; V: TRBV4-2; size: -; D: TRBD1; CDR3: CASSQDENRGGNTIYF; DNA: TGTGCCAGCAGCCAAGATGAGAACAGGGGTGGAAACACCATATATTTT
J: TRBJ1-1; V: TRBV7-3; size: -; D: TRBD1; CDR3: CASSSLTTGRNTEAFF; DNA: TGTGCCAGCAGCTCCCTAACGACAGGGCGAAACACTGAAGCTTTCTTT
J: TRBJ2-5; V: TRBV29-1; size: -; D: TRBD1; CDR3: CSVEGLLDERTGAFYETQYF; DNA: TGCAGCGTTGAAGGTCTTCTCGACGAAAGGACAGGGGCTTTTTATGAGACCCAGTACTTC
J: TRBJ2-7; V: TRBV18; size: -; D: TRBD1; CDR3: CASSPLGTGDHEQYF; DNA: TGTGCCAGCTCACCGCTAGGGACAGGGGACCACGAGCAGTACTTC
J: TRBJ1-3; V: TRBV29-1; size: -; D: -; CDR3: CSVASLYGNTIYF; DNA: TGCAGCGTTGCGAGTCTATATGGAAACACCATATATTTT
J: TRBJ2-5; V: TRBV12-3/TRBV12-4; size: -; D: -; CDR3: CASSLIEGTQYF; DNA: TGTGCCAGCAGTTTAATTGAAGGGACCCAGTACTTC
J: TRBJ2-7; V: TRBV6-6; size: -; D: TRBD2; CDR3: CASTLAGADYEQYF; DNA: TGTGCCAGCACGCTAGCGGGAGCGGACTACGAGCAGTACTTC
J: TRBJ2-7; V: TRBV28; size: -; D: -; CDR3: CATSVPGSAYEQYF; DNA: TGTGCCACCTCAGTCCCGGGATCTGCCTACGAGCAGTACTTC
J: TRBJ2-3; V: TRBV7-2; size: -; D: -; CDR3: CASSLIRTSTDTQYF; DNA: TGTGCCAGCAGCTTAATACGGACTAGCACAGATACGCAGTATTTT
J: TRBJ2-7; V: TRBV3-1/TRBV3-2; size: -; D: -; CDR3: CASSQEAGGLLHEQYF; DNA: TGTGCCAGCAGCCAAGAGGCAGGCGGCCTTCTACACGAGCAGTACTTC
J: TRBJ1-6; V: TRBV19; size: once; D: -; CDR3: CASSTPGSPLHF; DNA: TGTGCCAGTAGTACCCCGGGATCACCCCTCCACTTT
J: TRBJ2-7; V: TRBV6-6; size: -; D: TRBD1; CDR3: CASSHRDRGPYEQYF; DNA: TGTGCCAGCAGCCACCGGGACAGGGGGCCCTACGAGCAGTACTTC
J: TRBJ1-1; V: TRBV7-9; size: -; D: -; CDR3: CASSGPRTAGTEAFF; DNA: TGTGCCAGCAGCGGCCCCCGGACAGCCGGCACTGAAGCTTTCTTT
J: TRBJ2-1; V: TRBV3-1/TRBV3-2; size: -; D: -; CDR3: CASSLESLSYNEQFF; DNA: TGTGCCAGCAGCCTCGAATCGCTCTCCTACAATGAGCAGTTCTTC
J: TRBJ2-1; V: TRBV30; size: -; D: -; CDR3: CAWSSLASYNEQFF; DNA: TGTGCCTGGAGTTCGCTAGCGAGCTACAATGAGCAGTTCTTC
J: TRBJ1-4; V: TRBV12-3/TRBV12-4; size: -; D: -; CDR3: CASSFSGEKLFF; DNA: TGTGCCAGCAGTTTTAGCGGTGAAAAACTGTTTTTT
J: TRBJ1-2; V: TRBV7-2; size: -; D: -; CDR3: CASSAGLNYGYTF; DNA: TGTGCCAGCAGCGCAGGACTTAACTATGGCTACACCTTC
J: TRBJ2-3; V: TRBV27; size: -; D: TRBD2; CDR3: CASRLGTSGTRDTQYF; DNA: TGTGCCAGCAGACTCGGGACTAGCGGGACTAGAGATACGCAGTATTTT
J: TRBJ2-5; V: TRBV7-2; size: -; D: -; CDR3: CASSDLPGPRETQYF; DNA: TGTGCCAGCAGCGACTTACCGGGCCCTAGAGAGACCCAGTACTTC
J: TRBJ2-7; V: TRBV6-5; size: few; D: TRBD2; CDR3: CASSYLRTSVYYEQYF; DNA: TGTGCCAGCAGTTACCTGCGGACTAGCGTATACTACGAGCAGTACTTC
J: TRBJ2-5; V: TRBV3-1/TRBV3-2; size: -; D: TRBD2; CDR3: CASLASGIQETQYF; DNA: TGTGCCAGTCTGGCTAGCGGGATCCAAGAGACCCAGTACTTC